The clone carrying this T cell receptor (beta chain) came up many times. The data were taken from a study of T-cell reconstitution after alpha-beta-depleted transplantation in children. During its preparation, the TCRbeta library received unique molecular identifiers. From the PCR reads, TCRdb called clonotypes with MiXCR, one entry per CDR3 protein. In the table there are about 400,000 distinct CDR3 sequences, about a sixth of which are singletons. The germline V gene encodes CDR1 MGHRA and CDR2 YSYEKL. V was trimmed by 1 base and J by 4 bases, leaving 8 bases between them. CDR3 length equals 15 residues.

The V and J genes are TRBV4-1 and TRBJ1-6, with a possible D match to TRBD1 (5 bases). The input for sequencing was PBMCs, mostly from graft donor cells, taken 360 days after TCRalphabeta/CD19-depleted stem cell transplant. This clonotype originated in a boy under three years old who had a stem cell transplant for Wiskott-Aldrich syndrome, so the T cells may come from the graft donor. The CDR3 is CASSQGQNYNSPLHF. Written as DNA, the CDR3 is TGCGCCAGCAGCCAAGGACAGAATTATAATTCACCCCTCCACTTT.